Reported below is one T cell receptor beta chain. Its antigen is unidentified. This entry is derived from a study of cytomegalovirus exposure and HLA in healthy donors. Findings and caveats of the study: A prior analysis recorded that most TCR beta V segments were productive about 90% or about 30% of the time.

The PCR was carried out with 60 Vbeta primers and 13 Jbeta primers. The data were produced by immunoSEQ multiplex PCR, yet TCRdb's version contains in-frame clones alone and is incomplete. The data contain roughly 220,000 clones, around 85% of them singletons. V shed 3 bases and J shed 4 bases, with 14 bases lying between them. Per germline, CDR1 SGHRS and CDR2 YFSETQ. The CDR3 has 15 residues. The sample consisted of PBMCs. The clonotype comes from a man over 45 in good health and CMV-seronegative. The J gene is TRBJ2-1, the V gene TRBV5-1; the D gene is possibly TRBD1 (5 bases). CDR3 in DNA: TGCGCCAGCAGCTCCGACAGCATTGCTTACAATGAGCAGTTCTTC. Its protein is CASSSDSIAYNEQFF.